This T cell receptor (beta chain) was observed in a study of T cells in localized non-small cell lung cancer. Study-wide results and caveats: A median of 57 of the top 100 tumor clones appeared in adjacent lung, which was paired and uninvolved. Peak T cell clonality was found in uninvolved adjacent lung, exceeding tumor.

Per germline, CDR1 MNHEY and CDR2 SMNVEV (reference sequence). The CDR3 contains 14 residues. The V and J ends lost 5 bases and 2 bases, in that order; junction bases with no gene match: 0. The repertoire was sequenced with immunoSEQ multiplex PCR; TCRdb's copy has only in-frame clones and lacks some. The table lists roughly 70,000 clones, 85% to 90% of them singletons. Worth noting for this clone: Its specificity is unknown.

Sequenced here: peripheral blood, sampled before any cancer treatment. This receptor was taken from a male donor aged 60 or older with stage III squamous cell lung carcinoma. The rearrangement links TRBV27 to TRBJ1-5; 10 positions match TRBD1. The chain's CDR3 is CASSGTGGNQPQHF. CDR3 coding DNA: TGTGCCAGCAGTGGGACAGGGGGCAATCAGCCCCAGCATTTT.